These 11 T cell receptor beta chains came from one sample sequenced in a study of control samples from healthy donors and cancer patients. Data came from immunoSEQ multiplex PCR; TCRdb stores just in-frame clones and leaves some out. Among approximately 120,000 clones listed, approximately 92% were seen once. The material sequenced was PBMCs. The receptor set was obtained from an elderly man with head and neck cancer.

The V call is TRBV5-1, the J call TRBJ2-7; TRBD2 agrees at 12 bases. J gave up 3 bases and V 4 bases, and 5 bases lay outside the gene matches. CDR1 is SGHRS, CDR2 YFSETQ, per germline. The CDR3 runs to 15 residues. CDR3: CASSALAGGHYEQYF. CDR3 nucleotides: TGCGCCAGCAGCGCACTAGCGGGAGGACACTACGAGCAGTACTTC.

V and J are TRBV7-2 and TRBJ2-5, with D unresolved. V was shortened by 1 base and J by 1 base, with 7 bases between the two germline ends. The CDR3 is made up of 14 amino acids. Germline V lookup: CDR1 SGHTA, CDR2 FQGNSA. CDR3 sequence: CASSLVYFQETQYF. As DNA, the CDR3 is TGTGCCAGCAGCTTAGTTTACTTCCAAGAGACCCAGTACTTC.

In this sample, this clone turned up once. V gene TRBV11-2 combines with J gene TRBJ1-5; maybe TRBD1 (5 bases). The CDR3 totals 15 residues. In germline, CDR1 is SGHAT, CDR2 FQNNGV. V was pared by 0 bases and J by 6 bases, with 12 bases between. CDR3 sequence: CASSLDPGPGQPQHF. The DNA for the CDR3 is TGTGCCAGCAGCTTAGACCCAGGGCCGGGTCAGCCCCAGCATTTT.

The chain links TRBV7-6 to TRBJ2-5; D is unresolved. Germline CDR1 is SGHVS and CDR2 is FNYEAQ. Deletions cut 2 bases from V and 10 bases from J, with 8 bases between. CDR3 length: 11 amino acids. CDR3: CASSLLDGQYF. The DNA of the CDR3 is TGTGCCAGCAGCTTACTGGACGGCCAGTACTTC.

The chain has TRBV30 and TRBJ2-1; 9 positions agree with TRBD2. The CDR3 is 13 residues long. Germline CDR1 GTSNPN, CDR2 SVGIG (reference sequence). The J segment lost 7 bases and the V segment lost 4 bases, leaving 5 bases of the junction unmatched. CDR3 DNA: TGTGCCTGGATCTGGCTAGCGGGGAATGAGCAGTTCTTC. It translates to CAWIWLAGNEQFF.

The chain is built from TRBV3-1 (or the pseudogene TRBV3-2) and TRBJ2-1, with 10 bases that match TRBD2. With V trimmed by 4 bases and J by 0 bases, 6 bases remained unmatched. The CDR3 runs 17 residues. Germline V gene sequence: CDR1 LGHDT, CDR2 YNNKEL (reference sequence). DNA of the CDR3: TGTGCCAGCAGCCGAGCTAGCGGGAGACTCTCCTACAATGAGCAGTTCTTC. Encoded protein: CASSRASGRLSYNEQFF.

The chain employs TRBV6-2 or TRBV6-3 and TRBJ2-2; 11 bases agree with TRBD2. The germline CDR1 and CDR2 sequences are MNHEY and SVGEGT. This CDR3 is 18 amino acids long. V was pared by 0 bases and J by 7 bases, with 10 bases of the junction left unmatched. The CDR3 loop is CASSYSSGLAALIGELFF. The DNA for the CDR3 is TGTGCCAGCAGTTACTCATCGGGACTAGCGGCTTTGATCGGGGAGCTGTTTTTT.

The V call is TRBV11-3, the J call TRBJ2-2; D might be TRBD1 or TRBD2, each matching 5 bases. V lost 4 bases and J 1 base, leaving 13 bases between the germline ends. This CDR3 has 16 amino acids. Germline CDR1 SGHNT, CDR2 YENEEA. CDR3 coding DNA: TGTGCCAGCAGCTCTCCCTCGGGACGGAACACCGGGGAGCTGTTTTTT. Protein sequence: CASSSPSGRNTGELFF.

The chain couples TRBV30 to TRBJ2-7; tentatively, D is TRBD1 (6 bases). Germline CDR1 and CDR2: GTSNPN and SVGIG (reference sequence). This CDR3 is 14 amino acids long. The V gene lost 2 bases and the J gene lost 0 bases, with 11 bases spanning the gap. The CDR3 DNA follows: TGTGCCTGGAGTCGGGACACACCCTCCTACGAGCAGTACTTC. Translation gives CAWSRDTPSYEQYF.

This clone was seen only a few times. V and J are TRBV2 and TRBJ1-1; possibly TRBD1 for D (5 bases). There are 15 residues in the CDR3. CDR1 and CDR2 from the germline V gene are SNHLY and FYNNEI. V was pared by 1 base and J by 5 bases, with 14 bases between. DNA for the CDR3: TGTGCCAGCAGTGAAGGAGGGGCCAGGGAGACTGAAGCTTTCTTT. The encoded protein is CASSEGGARETEAFF.

The gene calls are TRBV6-5 and TRBJ1-4; tentatively, D is TRBD1 (6 bases). Trimming pared 8 bases from V and 5 bases from J, leaving 12 bases between. CDR3 length: 13 residues. The germline gives CDR1 MNHEY, CDR2 SVGAGI. CDR3 nucleotides: TGTGCCAGCGATAGGGGGGGAAATGAAAAACTGTTTTTT. It specifies CASDRGGNEKLFF.